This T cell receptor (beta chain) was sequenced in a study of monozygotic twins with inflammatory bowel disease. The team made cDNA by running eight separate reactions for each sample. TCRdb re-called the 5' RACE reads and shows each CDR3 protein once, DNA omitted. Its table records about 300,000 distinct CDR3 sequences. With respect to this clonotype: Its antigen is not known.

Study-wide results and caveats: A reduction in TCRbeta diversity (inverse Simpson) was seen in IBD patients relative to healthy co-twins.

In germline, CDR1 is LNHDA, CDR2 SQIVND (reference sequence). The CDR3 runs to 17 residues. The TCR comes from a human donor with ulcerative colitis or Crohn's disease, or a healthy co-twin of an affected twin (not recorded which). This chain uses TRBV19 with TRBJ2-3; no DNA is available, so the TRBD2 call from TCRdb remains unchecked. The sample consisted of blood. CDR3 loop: CASSIQPLAEVADTQYF.